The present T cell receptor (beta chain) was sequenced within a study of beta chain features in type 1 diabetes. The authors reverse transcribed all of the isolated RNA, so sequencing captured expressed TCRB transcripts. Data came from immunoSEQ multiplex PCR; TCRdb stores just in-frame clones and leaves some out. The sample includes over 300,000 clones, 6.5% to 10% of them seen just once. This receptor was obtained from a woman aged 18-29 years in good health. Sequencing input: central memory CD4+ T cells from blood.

CDR3 in amino acids: CASARGRYYEQYF. The CDR3 region has the DNA TGTGCCAGTGCAAGGGGGCGTTACTACGAGCAGTACTTC. V gene TRBV5-6 combines with J gene TRBJ2-5, with TRBD1 matching 7 bases. The last part of the DNA fits TRBJ2-7 better; the J call may be wrong. Germline V gene sequence: CDR1 SGHDT, CDR2 YYEEEE. This CDR3 has 13 amino acids.